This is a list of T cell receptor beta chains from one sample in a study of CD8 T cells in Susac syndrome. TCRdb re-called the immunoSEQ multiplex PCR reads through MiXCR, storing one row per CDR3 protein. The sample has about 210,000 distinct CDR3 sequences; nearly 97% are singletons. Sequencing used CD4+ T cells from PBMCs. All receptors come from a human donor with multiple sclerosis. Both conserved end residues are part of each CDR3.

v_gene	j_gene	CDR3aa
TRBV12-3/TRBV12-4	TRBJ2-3	CASSLGGGSSTDTQYF
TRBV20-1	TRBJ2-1	CSARMLGRDWNEQFF
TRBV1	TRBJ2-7	CTSVSSGVSSYEQYF
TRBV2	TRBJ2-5	CASSDQGLAEETQYF
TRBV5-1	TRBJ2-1	CASSLDSSWGNEQFF
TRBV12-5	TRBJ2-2	CASGLVQSGGRTGELFF
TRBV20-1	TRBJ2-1	CSAPRSGRGDEQFF
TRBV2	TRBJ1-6	CASSEQSRNSPLHF
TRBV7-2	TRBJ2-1	CASSMDSNYNEQFF
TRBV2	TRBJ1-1	CASCNPLNTEAFF
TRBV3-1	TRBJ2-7	CASSNGLAGAEQYF
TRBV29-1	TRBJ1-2	CSVTSGTGNGYTF
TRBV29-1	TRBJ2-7	CSVELGPRVQYF
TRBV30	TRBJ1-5	CAWSASSSNQPQHF
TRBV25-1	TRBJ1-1	CASIPRTDTEAFF
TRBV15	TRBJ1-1	CATSRVVGQGGTEAFF
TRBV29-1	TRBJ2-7	CSVARLRTGEQYF
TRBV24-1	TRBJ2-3	CATSDSGTGLTDTQYF
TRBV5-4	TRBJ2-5	CASSLFLKETQYF
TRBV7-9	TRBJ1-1	CASSLVWNTEAFF